This T cell receptor (beta chain) appears in the sequencing data of a study of vaccination and CD4 T cells after COVID-19. Across the study: Overlapping peptides of the spike proteins of SARS-CoV-2, HCoV-NL63, HCoV-OC43 and HCoV-229E were used for cell stimulation.

Treatment indicated: roughly 10-day PBMC culture with coronavirus spike peptide pools or control peptides (ViraFEST assay). Once obtained from cultured CD4+ T cells, the DNA was sequenced using the Oncomine TCR Beta short-read assay. TCRdb re-called the PCR reads through MiXCR, storing one row per CDR3 protein. The table includes some 16,000 distinct CDR3 sequences, about 53% detected once. A remark on this clonotype: What it recognizes is unknown.

The receptor was derived from a human donor who had recovered from COVID-19. The material sequenced was CD4+ T cells from blood, cultured in vitro.

The CDR3 coding sequence is TGCAGTGCTAGTTCAGCCAACACAGATACGCAGTATTTT. Translation gives CSASSANTDTQYF. This chain links TRBV20-1 with TRBJ2-3; no clear D gene. The CDR3 runs 13 residues. The germline V and J ends were trimmed by 3 bases and 2 bases, with 9 bases remaining between them. Germline V gene sequence: CDR1 DFQATT, CDR2 SNEGSKA (reference sequence).